Included here is one T cell receptor (beta chain) sequence, with context. Its antigen remains unknown. This sample stems from a study of monozygotic twins with inflammatory bowel disease. Blood was drawn once per donor, and each sample measured 2 to 2.5 ml. Whole blood supplied total RNA, and T cells were not sorted. Broader study findings: It was in IBD patients that TCRbeta diversity (inverse Simpson) was lower than in healthy co-twins.

Germline V gene lookup returns CDR1 MGHRA and CDR2 YSYEKL. The length of the CDR3 is 15 residues. UMIs that included a 6-nucleotide sample barcode were added by template switching, which took place during cDNA synthesis. TCRdb reanalyzed the 5' RACE reads and collapses them to one entry per CDR3 protein, without DNA. The sample has 440,000 or so distinct CDR3 sequences. This clonotype was sampled from a human donor with ulcerative colitis or Crohn's disease, or a healthy co-twin of an affected twin (not recorded which). Input material: blood. This chain connects TRBV4-1 to TRBJ1-2. The CDR3 sequence is CASSQDDLANYGYTF.